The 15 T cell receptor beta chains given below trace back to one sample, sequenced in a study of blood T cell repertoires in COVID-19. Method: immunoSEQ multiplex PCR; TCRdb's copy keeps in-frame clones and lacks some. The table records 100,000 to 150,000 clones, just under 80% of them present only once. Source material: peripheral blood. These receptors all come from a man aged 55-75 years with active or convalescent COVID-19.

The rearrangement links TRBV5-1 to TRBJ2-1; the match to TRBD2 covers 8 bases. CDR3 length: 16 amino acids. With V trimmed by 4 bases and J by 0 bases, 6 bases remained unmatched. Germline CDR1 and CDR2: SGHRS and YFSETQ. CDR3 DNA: TGCGCCAGCAGCCCGAATAGCGGGGACTCCTACAATGAGCAGTTCTTC. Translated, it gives CASSPNSGDSYNEQFF.

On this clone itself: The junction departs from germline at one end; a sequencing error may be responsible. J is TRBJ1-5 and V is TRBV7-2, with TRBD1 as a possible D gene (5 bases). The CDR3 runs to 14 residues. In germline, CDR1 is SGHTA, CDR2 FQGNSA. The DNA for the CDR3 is TGTGCCAGCAGCTTGGGGGGGAGCAATCATCCCCAGCATTTT. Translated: CASSLGGSNHPQHF.

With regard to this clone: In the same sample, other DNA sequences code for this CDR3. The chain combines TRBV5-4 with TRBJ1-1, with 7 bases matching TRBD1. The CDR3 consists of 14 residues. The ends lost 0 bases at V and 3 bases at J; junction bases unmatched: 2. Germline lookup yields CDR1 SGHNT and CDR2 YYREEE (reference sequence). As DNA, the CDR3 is TGTGCCAGCAGCTTGGTGCAGGGGGACACTGAAGCTTTCTTT. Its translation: CASSLVQGDTEAFF.

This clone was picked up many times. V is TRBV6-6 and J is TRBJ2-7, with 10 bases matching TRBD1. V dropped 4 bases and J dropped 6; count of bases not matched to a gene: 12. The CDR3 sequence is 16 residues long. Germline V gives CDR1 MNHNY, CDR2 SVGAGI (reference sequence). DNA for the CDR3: TGTGCCAGCAGTTCCACCTCCGGGACAGGGGCGGTCGAGCAGTACTTC. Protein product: CASSSTSGTGAVEQYF.

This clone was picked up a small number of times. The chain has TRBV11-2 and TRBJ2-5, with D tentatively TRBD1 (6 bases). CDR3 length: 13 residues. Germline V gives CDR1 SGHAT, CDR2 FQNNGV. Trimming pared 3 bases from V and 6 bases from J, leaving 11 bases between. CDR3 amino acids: CASSFGQSQTQYF. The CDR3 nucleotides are TGTGCCAGCAGCTTCGGACAGTCGCAGACCCAGTACTTC.

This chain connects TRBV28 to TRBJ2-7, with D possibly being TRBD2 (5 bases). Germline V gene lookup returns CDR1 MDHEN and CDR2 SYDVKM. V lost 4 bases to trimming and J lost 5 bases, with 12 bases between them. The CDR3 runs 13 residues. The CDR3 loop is CASSSRAIDEQYF. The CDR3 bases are TGTGCCAGCAGTTCGAGGGCTATCGACGAGCAGTACTTC.

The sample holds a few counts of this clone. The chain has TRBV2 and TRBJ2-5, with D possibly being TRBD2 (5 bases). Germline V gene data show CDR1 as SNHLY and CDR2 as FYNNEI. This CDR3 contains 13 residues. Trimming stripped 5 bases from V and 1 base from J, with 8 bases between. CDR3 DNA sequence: TGTGCCAGCAGTCTGGACTTCCAAGAGACCCAGTACTTC. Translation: CASSLDFQETQYF.

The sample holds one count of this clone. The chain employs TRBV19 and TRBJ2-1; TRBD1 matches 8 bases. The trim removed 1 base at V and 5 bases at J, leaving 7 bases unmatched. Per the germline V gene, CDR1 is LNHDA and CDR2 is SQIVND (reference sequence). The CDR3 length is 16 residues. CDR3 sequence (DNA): TGTGCCAGTAGTATAGGGGACAGGCGTGGTAACAATGAGCAGTTCTTC. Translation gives CASSIGDRRGNNEQFF.

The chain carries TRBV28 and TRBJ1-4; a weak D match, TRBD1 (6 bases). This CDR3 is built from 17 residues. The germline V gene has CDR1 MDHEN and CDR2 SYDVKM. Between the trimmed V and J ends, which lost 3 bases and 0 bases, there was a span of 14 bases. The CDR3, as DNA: TGTGCCAGCAGTTTCCTCAGGGGCCTATCAACTAATGAAAAACTGTTTTTT. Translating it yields CASSFLRGLSTNEKLFF.

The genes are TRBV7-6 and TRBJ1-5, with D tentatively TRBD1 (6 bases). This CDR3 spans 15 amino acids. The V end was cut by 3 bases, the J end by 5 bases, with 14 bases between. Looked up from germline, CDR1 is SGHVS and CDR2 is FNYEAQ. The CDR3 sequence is CASSFEQGWDQPQHF. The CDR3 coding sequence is TGTGCCAGCAGCTTCGAACAGGGTTGGGATCAGCCCCAGCATTTT.

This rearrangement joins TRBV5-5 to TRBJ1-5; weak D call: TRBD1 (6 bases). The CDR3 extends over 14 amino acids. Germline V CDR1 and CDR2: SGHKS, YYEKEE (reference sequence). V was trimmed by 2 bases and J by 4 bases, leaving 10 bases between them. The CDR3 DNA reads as TGTGCCAGCAGCTTCGGGACAAGTAATCAGCCCCAGCATTTT. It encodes CASSFGTSNQPQHF.

The CDR3 protein is CASSSGVGLADISYEQYF. The CDR3 DNA is TGTGCCAGCAGCTCAGGGGTGGGACTAGCTGATATCTCCTACGAGCAGTACTTC. The rearrangement joins TRBV7-2 to TRBJ2-7, with 9 bases that match TRBD2. Per the germline V gene, CDR1 is SGHTA and CDR2 is FQGNSA. CDR3 length equals 18 residues. V lost 4 bases and J lost 0; bases outside the gene matches: 13.

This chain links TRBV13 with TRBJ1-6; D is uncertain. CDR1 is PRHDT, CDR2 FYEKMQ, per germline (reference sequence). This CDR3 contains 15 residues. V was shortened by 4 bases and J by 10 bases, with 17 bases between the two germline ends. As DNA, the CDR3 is TGTGCCAGCAGCTACCAAGCGGAGGTTTACTCACCCCTCCACTTT. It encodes CASSYQAEVYSPLHF.

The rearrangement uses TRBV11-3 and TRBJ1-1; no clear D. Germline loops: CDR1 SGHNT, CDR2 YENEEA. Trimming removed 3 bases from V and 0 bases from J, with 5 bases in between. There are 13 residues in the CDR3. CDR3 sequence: CASSFRLNTEAFF. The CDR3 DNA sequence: TGTGCCAGCAGCTTCCGTTTGAACACTGAAGCTTTCTTT.

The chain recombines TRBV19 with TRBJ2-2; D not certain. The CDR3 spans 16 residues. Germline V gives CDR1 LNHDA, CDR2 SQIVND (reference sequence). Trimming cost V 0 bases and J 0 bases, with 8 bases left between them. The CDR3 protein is CASSIDHTANTGELFF. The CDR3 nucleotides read TGTGCCAGTAGTATAGATCACACCGCGAACACCGGGGAGCTGTTTTTT.